A selection of T cell receptor beta chains follows, all from one sample in a study of blood T cell repertoires in COVID-19. TCRdb's copy holds only in-frame clones and misses some; the assay was immunoSEQ multiplex PCR. The table shows 250,000 to 400,000 clones, with around 90% occurring only once. Sequencing was performed on PBMCs or T cells enriched from blood (not recorded which). The receptors stem from a man in his sixties who had recovered from COVID-19. Both conserved end residues are part of each CDR3. Each record gives: V gene, clone size, J gene, D gene, CDR3 DNA, CDR3 protein. A D gene is named only where the DNA matches it firmly. Where a row states a size, it is once, few, many or the class of an expanded clone; other rows omit it.

TRBV3-1/TRBV3-2	NA	TRBJ2-5	NA	TGTGCCAGCAGCCAAGATAGCCGGTGGGAGTACCAAGAGACCCAGTACTTC	CASSQDSRWEYQETQYF
TRBV15	NA	TRBJ1-2	NA	TGTGCCACCAGCAGAGATCTGGGCACTGGCTACACCTTC	CATSRDLGTGYTF
TRBV6-5	once	TRBJ2-5	TRBD2	TGTGCCAGCGTCGGGCTAGCGGCGGAGACCCAGTACTTC	CASVGLAAETQYF
TRBV30	once	TRBJ2-2	TRBD2	TGTGCCTGGAGGGCCCAGTCGGCGGGAGGGGGGGAGCTGTTTTTT	CAWRAQSAGGGELFF
TRBV5-1	once	TRBJ2-3	NA	TGCGCCAGCAGCTTGGTTCTCGGGATTGGGACAGATACGCAGTATTTT	CASSLVLGIGTDTQYF
TRBV28	NA	TRBJ2-7	NA	TGTGCCAGCACCCGGGACACAGCTTACGAGCAGTACTTC	CASTRDTAYEQYF
TRBV5-6	NA	TRBJ1-2	TRBD1	TGTGCCAGCAGTTCCAGGACAGGGGCGTTCTATGGCTACACCTTC	CASSSRTGAFYGYTF
TRBV6-1	NA	TRBJ2-5	NA	TGTGCCAGCAGTGAAAGTCCCCTAGCGGAGACCCAGTACTTC	CASSESPLAETQYF
TRBV15	NA	TRBJ2-5	NA	TGTGCCACCAGCAGAGGGGTCCTCGGGGAGACCCAGTACTTC	CATSRGVLGETQYF
TRBV7-3	NA	TRBJ2-1	TRBD2	TGTGCCAGCAGCATTAGCGGGACGTCCTACAATGAGCAGTTCTTC	CASSISGTSYNEQFF
TRBV21-1	NA	TRBJ1-2	NA	TGTGCCAGAATCAAAGTGGGATCGGGACAGGGAAGTTACATGAGTTATGGCTACACCTTC	CARIKVGSGQGSYMSYGYTF
TRBV3-1/TRBV3-2	NA	TRBJ2-1	TRBD2	TGTGCCAGCAGCCCCCGGGGGGATAAGCAGTTCTTC	CASSPRGDKQFF
TRBV2	few	TRBJ2-1	NA	TGTGCCAGCTCGCAATTAGGTACTAGAAGTTTTGGTGAGCAGTTCTTC	CASSQLGTRSFGEQFF
TRBV6-6	NA	TRBJ1-1	NA	TGTGCCAGCAGTTACGTAGGGGCGGACACTGAAGCTTTCTTT	CASSYVGADTEAFF
TRBV5-1	NA	TRBJ2-3	TRBD1	TGCGCCAGCAGCCCCCCAGGGGGATCTAGCACAGATACGCAGTATTTT	CASSPPGGSSTDTQYF
TRBV9	NA	TRBJ2-3	TRBD2	TGTGCCAGCAGCGACTTACTAGCGGGAGGTCGCACAGATACGCAGTATTTT	CASSDLLAGGRTDTQYF
TRBV2	NA	TRBJ2-3	NA	TGTGCCACCGCCGACAACCTTGGGGATACGCAGTATTTT	CATADNLGDTQYF
TRBV4-3	NA	TRBJ1-2	NA	TGCGCCAGCAGCCAAGAGATAGGGGGCTATGGCTACACCTTC	CASSQEIGGYGYTF
TRBV7-2	NA	TRBJ1-2	TRBD1	TGTGCCAGCAGCCCTCGGACAGGAATTATAACCTATGGCTACACCTTC	CASSPRTGIITYGYTF
TRBV9	NA	TRBJ2-2	TRBD1	TGTGCCAGCAGCCTTTGGACAGGGGGCGGTCCCGGGGAGCTGTTTTTT	CASSLWTGGGPGELFF
TRBV7-2	NA	TRBJ1-1	NA	TGTGCCAGCAGCGGTACAGGGTTCGTCACTGAAGCTTTCTTT	CASSGTGFVTEAFF
TRBV5-1	NA	TRBJ2-7	TRBD2	TGCGCCAGCAGCTTTAGCGGGGGCTCCTACGAGCAGTACTTC	CASSFSGGSYEQYF
TRBV5-1	once	TRBJ2-5	NA	TGCGCCAGCAGCTTGGCCTCGAGACAAGAGACCCAGTACTTC	CASSLASRQETQYF
TRBV4-2	NA	TRBJ2-1	NA	TGTGCCAGCAGCCAAGATGGAGGGCCTAAGTTTTTAATGCTCTTC	CASSQDGGPKFLMLF
TRBV6-5	NA	TRBJ1-2	NA	TGTGCCAGCAGGACCGGAGGCAGCAACTATGGCTACACCTTC	CASRTGGSNYGYTF
TRBV18	NA	TRBJ2-5	NA	TGTGCCAGCTCACCACTTGTGAGGGAGACCCAGTACTTC	CASSPLVRETQYF